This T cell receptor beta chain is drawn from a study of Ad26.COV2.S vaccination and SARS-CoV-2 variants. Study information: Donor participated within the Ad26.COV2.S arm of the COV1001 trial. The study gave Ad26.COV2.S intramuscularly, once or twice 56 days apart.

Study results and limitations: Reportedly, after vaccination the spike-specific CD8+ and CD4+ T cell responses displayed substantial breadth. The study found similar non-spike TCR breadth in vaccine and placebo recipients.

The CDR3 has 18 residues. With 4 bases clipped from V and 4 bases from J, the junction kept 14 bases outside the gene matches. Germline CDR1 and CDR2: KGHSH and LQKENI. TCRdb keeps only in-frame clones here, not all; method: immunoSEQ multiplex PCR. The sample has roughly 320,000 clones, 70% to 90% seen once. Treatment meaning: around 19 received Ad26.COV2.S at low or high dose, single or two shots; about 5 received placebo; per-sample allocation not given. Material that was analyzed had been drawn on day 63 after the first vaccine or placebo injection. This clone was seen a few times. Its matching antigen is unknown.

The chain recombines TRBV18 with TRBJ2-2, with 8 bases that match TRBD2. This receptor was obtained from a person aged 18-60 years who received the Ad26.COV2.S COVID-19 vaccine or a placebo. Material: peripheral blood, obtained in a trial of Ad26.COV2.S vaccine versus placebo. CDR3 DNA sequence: TGTGCCAGCTCACTCTCCCCCCCGACGGGGGGGATCACCGGGGAGCTGTTTTTT. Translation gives CASSLSPPTGGITGELFF.